These 27 T cell receptor beta chains share one sample of origin, sequenced in a study of blood T cell repertoires in COVID-19. Measured with immunoSEQ multiplex PCR; TCRdb has only the in-frame clones, and not every one. This sample has 300,000 to 400,000 clones, with about 88% found just once. The sample was peripheral blood. The source is a woman aged 70-85 years with COVID-19, enrolled during active disease.

The rearrangement uses TRBV4-3 and TRBJ2-5, with 8 nucleotides matching TRBD1. The trim removed 2 bases at V and 5 bases at J, leaving 7 bases unmatched. The CDR3 is made up of 15 amino acids. CDR1 LGHNA and CDR2 YSLEER come from the germline V gene. The CDR3 region has the DNA TGCGCCAGCAGCCAACTGACAGGGGTGGGGGAGACCCAGTACTTC. This codes for CASSQLTGVGETQYF.

The rearrangement links TRBV27 to TRBJ2-7; 12 bases are shared with TRBD2. V trimming: 5 bases; J trimming: 3 bases; junction bases outside the gene matches: 5. Germline lookup yields CDR1 MNHEY and CDR2 SMNVEV (reference sequence). There are 15 residues in the CDR3. Here the CDR3 reads CASSATSGGYYEQYF. In DNA, the CDR3 is TGTGCCAGCAGTGCGACTAGCGGGGGATACTACGAGCAGTACTTC.

The genes are TRBV6-2 or TRBV6-3 and TRBJ1-1; unclear D gene. Trimming removed 2 bases from V and 7 bases from J, with 11 bases in between. CDR1 and CDR2 from the germline V gene are MNHEY and SVGEGT. CDR3 length: 13 residues. CDR3 protein: CASSYVTGFEAFF. The CDR3 DNA follows: TGTGCCAGCAGTTACGTGACGGGTTTTGAAGCTTTCTTT.

The chain employs TRBV5-4 and TRBJ1-1; a possible D gene is TRBD1 (5 bases). The CDR3 runs 15 residues. Trimming removed 2 bases at V and 3 bases at J, with 14 bases between. Germline V gene lookup returns CDR1 SGHNT and CDR2 YYREEE (reference sequence). The chain's CDR3 is CASSFSGWGDTEAFF. CDR3 in DNA: TGTGCCAGCAGCTTCTCCGGGTGGGGCGACACTGAAGCTTTCTTT.

V usage is TRBV10-3 and J usage is TRBJ1-6; TRBD1 agrees at 10 bases. The CDR3 totals 14 residues. The germline V gene encodes CDR1 ENHRY and CDR2 SYGVKD. The trim removed 8 bases at V and 10 bases at J, leaving 8 bases unmatched. DNA for the CDR3: TGTGCCATCTGGTTGGGACAGGGGATGTCACCCCTCCACTTT. Translation: CAIWLGQGMSPLHF.

This chain connects TRBV21-1 to TRBJ2-2; the table's D call TRBD2 went unverified against the DNA. TRBV21-1 is shown as a pseudogene. The CDR3 is 16 amino acids. The CDR3 region is CASSKDGQRDTGELFF. In DNA form, the CDR3 reads TGTGCCAGCAGCAAAGACGGCCAGAGGGACACCGGGGAGCTGTTTTTT.

This rearrangement joins TRBV10-3 to TRBJ2-1, with D possibly TRBD2 on 6 matching bases. V lost 4 bases to trimming and J lost 7 bases, with 14 bases between them. The CDR3 is 14 residues long. The V gene's germline CDR1 is ENHRY and CDR2 SYGVKD. CDR3 nucleotide sequence: TGTGCCATCAGTGGGTTCAATGGGGGGAATGAGCAGTTCTTC. Its protein is CAISGFNGGNEQFF.

The J gene is TRBJ2-7, the V gene TRBV5-1; maybe TRBD2 (6 bases). CDR3 size: 14 residues. Germline V gene sequence: CDR1 SGHRS, CDR2 YFSETQ. V was pared by 0 bases and J by 3 bases, with 10 bases between. The CDR3 sequence is CASSLGGGDYEQYF. For the CDR3, the DNA is TGCGCCAGCAGCTTGGGTGGCGGGGACTACGAGCAGTACTTC.

This clone was counted only a few times. The chain combines TRBV27 with TRBJ1-1; D call uncertain. This CDR3 is built from 14 residues. Germline CDR1 MNHEY, CDR2 SMNVEV (reference sequence). V lost 6 bases and J lost 6, with 17 bases in between. The DNA for the CDR3 is TGTGCCAGCAGGCCCTCCGCGGGTTCAGCTGAAGCTTTCTTT. Translated: CASRPSAGSAEAFF.

Comment on this clone: Other DNA sequences in the sample encode the same CDR3. The chain recombines TRBV4-1 with TRBJ1-1; D is unclear. The germline V gene encodes CDR1 MGHRA and CDR2 YSYEKL. There are 13 residues in the CDR3. Trimming took 1 base from V and 3 from J, leaving 6 bases between them. CDR3 coding DNA: TGCGCCAGCAGCCAAGTCCAGGACACTGAAGCTTTCTTT. Its protein product is CASSQVQDTEAFF.

V usage is TRBV27 and J usage is TRBJ2-3; TRBD1 agrees at 11 bases. Germline CDR1 is MNHEY and CDR2 is SMNVEV (reference sequence). This CDR3 spans 18 amino acids. With 4 bases clipped from V and 4 bases from J, the junction kept 13 bases outside the gene matches. CDR3 DNA: TGTGCCAGCAGTTACCGACCCTTGGGACAGGGGGATGCAGATACGCAGTATTTT. It specifies CASSYRPLGQGDADTQYF.

Turning to this clone: At one end the junction does not follow the germline gene, possibly because of a read error. J is TRBJ2-7 and V is TRBV30; D is unresolved. There are 11 residues in the CDR3. Per the germline V gene, CDR1 is GTSNPN and CDR2 is SVGIG (reference sequence). CDR3 in DNA: TGTGCCTGGAGTGTCGCCCATGACACCCACTTC. Translated: CAWSVAHDTHF.

The chain carries TRBV2 and TRBJ1-5; D perhaps matches TRBD1 (5 bases). Germline-derived CDR1 and CDR2 are SNHLY and FYNNEI. CDR3 length: 16 amino acids. The V gene lost 2 bases and the J gene lost 3 bases, with 14 bases spanning the gap. The chain's CDR3 is CASSERAGGANQPQHF. The CDR3 DNA is TGTGCCAGCAGTGAAAGGGCCGGAGGGGCCAATCAGCCCCAGCATTTT.

The chain combines TRBV24-1 with TRBJ1-2; 8 bases match TRBD1. This CDR3 region has 16 residues. Germline-derived CDR1 and CDR2 are KGHDR and SFDVKD. The junction had 13 bases not matched to a gene; V was cut back by 3 bases and J by 8 bases. The CDR3, as DNA: TGTGCCACCAGTGATCGTGATGGACAGGGCTCAGTGGGCTACACCTTC. This gives the protein CATSDRDGQGSVGYTF.

The chain joins TRBV4-1 to TRBJ2-7; the match to TRBD1 covers 9 bases. Germline lookup yields CDR1 MGHRA and CDR2 YSYEKL. CDR3 size: 20 residues. The junction had 19 bases not matched to a gene; V was cut back by 4 bases and J by 0 bases. CDR3 in amino acids: CASSLNRYRDRERLSYEQYF. For the CDR3, the DNA is TGCGCCAGCAGCCTTAATCGCTACCGGGACAGGGAACGCCTCTCCTACGAGCAGTACTTC.

The genes are TRBV21-1 and TRBJ2-7; the D segment call TRBD2 is taken from the table without a DNA check. TRBV21-1 is termed a pseudogene. The CDR3 extends over 15 amino acids. The CDR3 bases are TGTGCCAGCAGCAAAGGTTCAGGACTTCTCTACGAGCAGTACTTC. It encodes CASSKGSGLLYEQYF.

In the case of this clone: This CDR3 is also generated by other DNA sequences in the sample. The chain couples TRBV7-2 to TRBJ1-1; D uncertain. The CDR3 is 13 amino acids. Trimming took 3 bases from V and 0 from J, leaving 5 bases between them. The germline gives CDR1 SGHTA, CDR2 FQGNSA. CDR3 DNA: TGTGCCAGCAGCTTGTCTCTGAACACTGAAGCTTTCTTT. This gives the protein CASSLSLNTEAFF.

The count of this clone is one. The gene calls are TRBV10-3 and TRBJ1-5; a possible D gene is TRBD1 (6 bases). This CDR3 contains 14 residues. Looked up from germline, CDR1 is ENHRY and CDR2 is SYGVKD. V lost 3 bases, J lost 4 bases, and 10 bases lay in between. The CDR3 region is CAISEGGVNQPQHF. The CDR3 DNA reads as TGTGCCATCAGTGAAGGGGGGGTAAATCAGCCCCAGCATTTT.

The chain couples TRBV27 to TRBJ1-1; 10 nucleotides match TRBD1. Germline CDR1 MNHEY, CDR2 SMNVEV (reference sequence). J gave up 5 bases and V 3 bases, and 3 bases lay outside the gene matches. The CDR3 runs 14 residues. The CDR3, as DNA: TGTGCCAGCAGTTTCAGGGACAGGGGTACTGAAGCTTTCTTT. It specifies CASSFRDRGTEAFF.

This clone has a single count. This chain links TRBV12-3 or TRBV12-4 with TRBJ2-3; unclear D gene. The V end was cut by 5 bases, the J end by 4 bases, with 7 bases between. The CDR3 loop spans 12 amino acids. The CDR3 nucleotides read TGTGCCAGCAGTCGTCGGGCAGATACGCAGTATTTT. It codes for CASSRRADTQYF.

This clone occurred once. The chain is built from TRBV7-2 and TRBJ2-1, with 10 nucleotides matching TRBD2. In germline, CDR1 is SGHTA, CDR2 FQGNSA. The V gene end was trimmed by 8 bases and the J gene end by 8 bases; junction bases not matched to a gene: 6. The CDR3 is made up of 13 amino acids. CDR3 sequence (DNA): TGTGCCAGCGGAAGCGGGGGGGCGGATGAGCAGTTCTTC. Protein: CASGSGGADEQFF.

The rearrangement links TRBV5-1 to TRBJ2-5, with TRBD2 matching 7 bases. J lost 4 bases, V lost 2 bases, and 2 bases had no gene match. The V gene's germline CDR1 is SGHRS and CDR2 YFSETQ. The CDR3 runs 13 residues. CDR3 coding DNA: TGCGCCAGCAGCTTCGGGACTACAGAGACCCAGTACTTC. Amino acids: CASSFGTTETQYF.

This rearrangement joins TRBV27 to TRBJ1-3; TRBD1 might be the D (5 bases). Per germline, CDR1 MNHEY and CDR2 SMNVEV (reference sequence). The V end lost 2 bases, the J end lost 4 bases, and 9 bases lay between the germline ends. The CDR3 extends over 14 amino acids. CDR3 coding DNA: TGTGCCAGCAGTTTACTGGGGCAGGGAAACACCATATATTTT. As protein: CASSLLGQGNTIYF.

The J gene is TRBJ1-2, the V gene TRBV7-2; TRBD1 matches at 7 bases. This CDR3 spans 13 amino acids. Germline values: CDR1 SGHTA, CDR2 FQGNSA. V lost 5 bases to trimming and J lost 7 bases; unmatched junction nucleotides: 7. The CDR3 is CASSRQGSLGYTF. The DNA for the CDR3 is TGTGCCAGCAGCCGACAGGGTTCACTTGGCTACACCTTC.

The rearrangement joins TRBV7-3 to TRBJ1-1; TRBD1 matches at 7 bases. This CDR3 has 14 amino acids. After removal of 5 bases from V and 4 bases from J, the junction contained 7 bases not matched to a gene. Looked up from germline, CDR1 is SGHTA and CDR2 is FQGTGA. CDR3 nucleotide sequence: TGTGCCAGCAGCGAACAGGGGATCGGCACTGAAGCTTTCTTT. Translating gives CASSEQGIGTEAFF.

A remark on this clone: Other DNA sequences in this sample translate to the same CDR3. The chain employs TRBV20-1 and TRBJ1-2; 7 bases are a match to TRBD1. CDR3 length: 11 amino acids. Looked up from germline, CDR1 is DFQATT and CDR2 is SNEGSKA (reference sequence). V dropped 5 bases and J dropped 8; count of bases not matched to a gene: 5. CDR3 residues: CSARQGRGYTF. The CDR3, as DNA: TGCAGTGCTCGACAGGGCCGGGGCTACACCTTC.

The chain has TRBV5-6 and TRBJ2-5, with D possibly being TRBD1 (6 bases). Trimming left V 4 bases short and J 8 bases short, with 21 bases between. CDR3 size: 15 residues. Germline V gene sequence: CDR1 SGHDT, CDR2 YYEEEE. The CDR3: CASSALNRDRQTQYF. In nucleotides, the CDR3 is TGTGCCAGCAGCGCACTAAACAGGGATCGACAAACCCAGTACTTC.